A single T cell receptor (beta chain) is shown here with its context. Antigen specificity is unknown. The sample originates from a study of identical twins' blood T cells. General observations from the study: Twins shared more top CDR3 clonotypes than unrelated donors did.

MiXCR was run by TCRdb on the 5' RACE reads, yielding one entry per CDR3 protein. The table shows a few hundred thousand distinct CDR3 sequences, with roughly 27% occurring only once. The donors were healthy female monozygous twins, three pairs in total. Between the trimmed V and J ends, which lost 5 bases and 7 bases, there was a span of 14 bases. The germline V gene has CDR1 MGHDK and CDR2 SYGVNS. The CDR3 is 13 amino acids. The source is a woman aged 18 to 55 in good health. The rearrangement joins TRBV25-1 to TRBJ1-1; weak D call: TRBD1 (5 bases). Sequenced sample: PBMCs. The CDR3: CASSRGSIVEAFF. The CDR3 DNA is TGTGCCAGCAGTCGGGGCAGCATTGTTGAAGCTTTCTTT.